These 20 T cell receptor delta chains were all obtained from the same sample, sequenced in a study of Vδ1+ human thymocytes (dated by TCRdb to the late 2010s). Overall study results and their limits: Unlike the oligoclonal repertoires in peripheral blood, the thymic TRG and TRD repertoires appeared highly polyclonal, with Gaussian CDR3 length distributions.

Their specific antigens are unknown. Sequencing took place on an Illumina MiSeq. RNA extraction was carried out with the RNeasy mini kit, and reverse transcription was then done using Superscript III. Multiplex PCR was used to generate CDR3 amplicons, with pooled V-gene forward primers and a constant-region reverse primer carrying Illumina adaptor overhangs. Identical DNA sequences were merged into single rows after TCRdb reprocessed the public reads with CATT. The sample table holds about 75,000 delta-chain clones, of which roughly a third were seen once. Under 0.3% of the sample lies in the top ten. Sequenced material: Vdelta1+ gamma-delta thymocytes from the thymus. The cell subset or site label for this specimen denotes: FACS-sorted CD3+ TCRalphabeta- TCRVdelta1+ TCRVdelta2- thymocytes. The origin of the receptors is a boy under two years old who had congenital heart surgery.

The J gene is TRDJ1, the V gene TRDV2; 12 bases agree with TRDD3. The CDR3 is 18 amino acids. The V and J ends lost 5 bases and 0 bases, in that order; junction bases with no gene match: 12. Germline CDR1 is GEAIGNYY and CDR2 is EKD. The CDR3 bases are TGTGCCTGTGGTCGGGAAACTGGGGGATACCCCGACACCGATAAACTCATCTTT. Its protein is CACGRETGGYPDTDKLIF.

This chain joins TRDV2 and TRDJ1, with D perhaps matching TRDD3 (5 bases). CDR1 is GEAIGNYY, CDR2 EKD, per germline. Trimming cost V 9 bases and J 0 bases, with 16 bases left between them. This CDR3 is built from 14 residues. The CDR3 DNA reads as TGTGCCACCGACGGGGGCCCGTACACCGATAAACTCATCTTT. Translation gives CATDGGPYTDKLIF.

The rearrangement joins TRDV1 to TRDJ1, with D possibly TRDD3 on 5 matching bases. V lost 4 bases, J lost 0 bases, and 18 bases lay in between. Germline CDR1 is TSWWSYY and CDR2 is QGS. The CDR3 consists of 17 residues. Here the CDR3 reads CALGGYTGGPYTDKLIF. CDR3 nucleotide sequence: TGTGCTCTTGGGGGCTATACTGGAGGCCCTTACACCGATAAACTCATCTTT.

This rearrangement joins TRDV1 to TRDJ1; the D gene could be TRDD2 or TRDD3 (7 bases each). V was clipped by 3 bases and J by 0 bases, with 23 bases between them. Germline V CDR1 and CDR2: TSWWSYY, QGS. This CDR3 is built from 19 residues. The CDR3 bases are TGTGCTCTTGGGGATTTTCCTACTCCTGGGGGTTCATACACCGATAAACTCATCTTT. Protein sequence: CALGDFPTPGGSYTDKLIF.

This clone was seen more than once but under ten times. The chain has TRDV1 and TRDJ1, with 10 bases matching TRDD3. The ends lost 0 bases at V and 1 base at J; junction bases unmatched: 29. Germline loops: CDR1 TSWWSYY, CDR2 QGS. This CDR3 spans 25 amino acids. This CDR3 is CALGELNPDPTFWGIQLGFTDKLIF. The CDR3 nucleotides are TGTGCTCTTGGGGAACTGAACCCTGATCCTACTTTTTGGGGGATACAGTTAGGCTTCACCGATAAACTCATCTTT.

V and J are TRDV1 and TRDJ1, with 13 bases matching TRDD3. The germline CDR1 and CDR2 sequences are TSWWSYY and QGS. This CDR3 spans 18 amino acids. V shed 5 bases, J shed 2 bases, and the junction held 11 bases outside the gene matches. The CDR3 reads CALGKRNILGDTTDKLIF. The CDR3 coding sequence is TGTGCTCTTGGGAAACGGAACATACTGGGGGATACGACCGATAAACTCATCTTT.

The rearrangement uses TRDV1 and TRDJ1; 9 nucleotides match TRDD3. V was clipped by 1 base and J by 0 bases; unmatched bases: 21. Looked up from germline, CDR1 is TSWWSYY and CDR2 is QGS. The CDR3 is 22 amino acids. The CDR3: CALGEQRTHDLGDFSYTDKLIF. The CDR3 bases are TGTGCTCTTGGGGAACAAAGGACACACGATCTGGGGGATTTCTCGTACACCGATAAACTCATCTTT.

This clone was counted a few times. The chain recombines TRDV1 with TRDJ1, with 12 bases that match TRDD3. Germline V gene sequence: CDR1 TSWWSYY, CDR2 QGS. This CDR3 is built from 19 residues. Unmatched junction bases numbered 8, after V lost 0 bases and J lost 0 bases. In DNA, the CDR3 is TGTGCTCTTGGGGAACTCTCCTACTGGGGGATACTCCACACCGATAAACTCATCTTT. Protein: CALGELSYWGILHTDKLIF.

This clone showed up just a few times. The chain couples TRDV1 to TRDJ1; D is tentatively TRDD2 or TRDD3 (6 bases each). The CDR3 is 19 amino acids. Trimming cost V 1 base and J 0 bases, with 21 bases left between them. CDR1 is TSWWSYY, CDR2 QGS, per germline. CDR3 sequence (DNA): TGTGCTCTTGGGGAACGCCACCTCCTACAGTGGGGGGACACCGATAAACTCATCTTT. Amino acid sequence: CALGERHLLQWGDTDKLIF.

This clone was seen a few times. One end of the junction fails to match germline, which may point to a read error. Other DNA sequences in this sample translate to the same CDR3. V and J are TRDV1 and TRDJ1, with D tentatively TRDD3 (6 bases). Germline loops: CDR1 TSWWSYY, CDR2 QGS. This CDR3 contains 14 residues. The CDR3 DNA follows: TGTGCTCTTGGGGAACTTGGGGGCACCGATAAGCTCATCTTT. As protein: CALGELGGTDKLIF.

A note on this clone: Other DNA sequences in this sample translate to the same CDR3. The chain links TRDV1 to TRDJ1, with 11 bases matching TRDD3. With 3 bases clipped from V and 4 bases from J, the junction kept 19 bases outside the gene matches. CDR3 length equals 20 residues. The V gene's germline CDR1 is TSWWSYY and CDR2 QGS. The DNA of the CDR3 is TGTGCTCTTGGGGAGCTAGACCTACTGGGGGATATAAGGGTCGGCGATAAACTCATCTTT. This sequence encodes CALGELDLLGDIRVGDKLIF.

This clone was found a few times. The chain recombines TRDV1 with TRDJ1; D call uncertain. The germline V gene has CDR1 TSWWSYY and CDR2 QGS. The CDR3 consists of 11 residues. V was shortened by 1 base and J by 10 bases, with 7 bases between the two germline ends. Here the CDR3 DNA reads TGTGCTCTTGGGGAACGGAAGGGACTCATCTTT. It specifies CALGERKGLIF.

In regard to this clone: Other DNA sequences within the sample encode an identical CDR3. The rearrangement joins TRDV1 to TRDJ1; D may be TRDD2 (9 bases). Trimming took 0 bases from V and 3 from J, leaving 41 bases between them. Germline-derived CDR1 and CDR2 are TSWWSYY and QGS. This CDR3 region has 25 residues. In DNA form, the CDR3 reads TGTGCTCTTGGGGAACTGGTATCCCCTCTCCTTCCTACCTACTGGGGGGTCTTAGCGGCCGATAAACTCATCTTT. The encoded protein is CALGELVSPLLPTYWGVLAADKLIF.

This clone has a handful of counts. This chain connects TRDV2 to TRDJ1, with TRDD3 matching 12 bases. Germline trimming cut 3 bases from V and 3 bases from J; bases unmatched to any gene: 7. The length of the CDR3 is 16 residues. Germline CDR1 and CDR2: GEAIGNYY and EKD. The CDR3 region is CACDAAGGYVPDKLIF. The CDR3 DNA follows: TGTGCCTGTGACGCCGCTGGGGGATACGTACCCGATAAACTCATCTTT.

This clone was seen a handful of times. The genes are TRDV1 and TRDJ1; 7 bases map to TRDD3. The V segment lost 1 base and the J segment 3 bases; nucleotides outside the gene matches: 17. The germline gives CDR1 TSWWSYY, CDR2 QGS. The CDR3 runs 19 residues. CDR3 amino acids: CALGERYGRGIMWPDKLIF. CDR3 nucleotide sequence: TGTGCTCTTGGGGAACGGTACGGACGGGGGATCATGTGGCCCGATAAACTCATCTTT.

Comment on this clone: Within the sample, other DNA sequences also encode this same CDR3. This sequence joins TRDV1 and TRDJ1; a possible D gene is TRDD3 (5 bases). The germline V and J ends were trimmed by 4 bases and 0 bases, with 15 bases remaining between them. There are 16 residues in the CDR3. The germline gives CDR1 TSWWSYY, CDR2 QGS. This chain's CDR3 is CALGVIFGGDTDKLIF. The CDR3 region has the DNA TGTGCTCTTGGGGTTATCTTCGGTGGGGACACCGATAAACTCATCTTT.

The genes are TRDV1 and TRDJ1; TRDD2 matches 8 bases. CDR1 TSWWSYY and CDR2 QGS come from the germline V gene. The CDR3 is 19 amino acids. V gave up 5 bases and J gave up 3 bases; unmatched junction bases: 20. The CDR3 loop is CALGSHLPTEWGSADKLIF. The CDR3 nucleotides are TGTGCTCTTGGGTCCCATCTTCCTACCGAGTGGGGATCGGCCGATAAACTCATCTTT.

The V gene is TRDV1, the J gene TRDJ1, with 9 positions matching TRDD3. J was trimmed by 0 bases and V by 10 bases; bases with no gene match: 18. CDR1 is TSWWSYY, CDR2 QGS, per germline. CDR3 size: 18 residues. The CDR3 nucleotides are TGTGCTCCATCCCCTACGGCTACTGGGGGACCCAACACCGATAAACTCATCTTT. Residues: CAPSPTATGGPNTDKLIF.

This clone was recorded a few times. The J gene is TRDJ1, the V gene TRDV1; TRDD3 matches 12 bases. Germline-derived CDR1 and CDR2 are TSWWSYY and QGS. With V trimmed by 2 bases and J by 6 bases, 13 bases remained unmatched. The CDR3 totals 18 residues. The CDR3 spells CALGERRFPTGGYHKLIF. The CDR3, as DNA: TGTGCTCTTGGGGAAAGAAGGTTTCCTACTGGGGGATACCATAAACTCATCTTT.

A word on this clone: Distinct nucleotide sequences in the sample also encode this CDR3. This rearrangement joins TRDV1 to TRDJ1, with D perhaps matching TRDD2 (5 bases). The CDR3 is 17 residues long. The germline V and J ends were trimmed by 3 bases and 2 bases, with 19 bases remaining between them. Germline CDR1 TSWWSYY, CDR2 QGS. For the CDR3, the DNA is TGTGCTCTTGGGGACCGGGCTTTCCTCACTGAAACCGATAAACTCATCTTT. Its protein product is CALGDRAFLTETDKLIF.